The 13 T cell receptor beta chains given below trace back to one sample, sequenced in a study of shared clonotypes between healthy human individuals (dated by TCRdb to 2020 to 2022). Library method: the immunoSEQ multiplex PCR assay. Entries here come from immuneACCESS through TCRdb and include only in-frame sequences with V and J called. Some clones fail to appear in such tables; in the studies checked, an unresolved V gene covers under half of the shortfall, and the cause of the remainder is unknown. The sample table lists fewer than 500,000 clones, 60% to 80% of them with a count of one. The ten largest clonotypes hold about an eighth of the sample. Sequences were obtained from PBMCs. The source is a woman aged 40-49 years in good health. Some clones in this sample may be carry-over from other donors' samples.

The V gene is TRBV4-2, the J gene TRBJ2-7, with 8 positions matching TRBD2. The germline gives CDR1 LGHNA, CDR2 YNFKEQ. The CDR3 runs 14 residues. V was clipped by 6 bases and J by 7 bases; unmatched bases: 11. This chain's CDR3 is CASRPGSGSGEQYF. For the CDR3, the DNA is TGTGCCAGCAGGCCTGGAAGCGGGAGTGGGGAGCAGTACTTC.

The CDR3 DNA is TGTGCCAGCAGCTTACAAGGGGGACCTACCTACGAGCAGTACTTC. It codes for CASSLQGGPTYEQYF. J is TRBJ2-7 and V is TRBV7-9; perhaps TRBD1 as D (6 bases). The germline V gene has CDR1 SEHNR and CDR2 FQNEAQ (reference sequence). V lost 2 bases to trimming and J lost 2 bases, with 13 bases between them. The CDR3 sequence is 15 residues long.

As for this clone: Other DNA sequences in this sample translate to the same CDR3. The chain has TRBV9 and TRBJ2-5, with D perhaps TRBD2 (5 bases). Trimming removed 2 bases at V and 4 bases at J, with 12 bases between. This CDR3 spans 14 amino acids. Germline V gives CDR1 SGDLS, CDR2 YYNGEE. CDR3 DNA sequence: TGTGCCAGCAGCGTCGGTCTAGCAGGAGAGACCCAGTACTTC. It codes for CASSVGLAGETQYF.

V is TRBV19 and J is TRBJ1-1; 7 nucleotides agree with TRBD1. Trimming took 7 bases from V and 8 from J; bases not matched to a gene: 13. CDR3 length equals 14 residues. Germline V gene data show CDR1 as LNHDA and CDR2 as SQIVND (reference sequence). This CDR3 is CASTRPDRSGEAFF. The DNA of the CDR3 is TGTGCCAGTACCAGACCGGACAGGTCGGGAGAAGCTTTCTTT.

This chain connects TRBV7-9 to TRBJ2-1, with 8 bases fitting TRBD1. Germline V gene data show CDR1 as SEHNR and CDR2 as FQNEAQ (reference sequence). Losses at the gene ends were 4 bases for V and 7 bases for J; bases not matched to a gene: 3. CDR3 length equals 13 residues. The CDR3 coding sequence is TGTGCCAGCAGCTCCGGGACAGGTAATGAGCAGTTCTTC. Protein product: CASSSGTGNEQFF.

The chain combines TRBV7-2 with TRBJ2-7; 9 bases are a match to TRBD1. V was clipped by 5 bases and J by 3 bases; unmatched bases: 5. CDR1 is SGHTA, CDR2 FQGNSA, per germline. The CDR3 consists of 14 residues. CDR3 sequence: CASSLRTGDYEQYF. In DNA form, the CDR3 reads TGTGCCAGCAGCCTAAGGACAGGGGACTACGAGCAGTACTTC.

This clone was found once. V gene TRBV28 combines with J gene TRBJ2-7; D perhaps matches TRBD1 (6 bases). From germline, CDR1 is MDHEN and CDR2 SYDVKM. V was shortened by 2 bases and J by 3 bases, with 11 bases between the two germline ends. The CDR3 contains 14 residues. Written as DNA, the CDR3 is TGTGCCAGCAGTTTACCCGGGACATTCTACGAGCAGTACTTC. Residues: CASSLPGTFYEQYF.

V gene TRBV9 combines with J gene TRBJ2-7; 14 bases agree with TRBD2. The V gene's germline CDR1 is SGDLS and CDR2 YYNGEE. There are 16 residues in the CDR3. The J segment lost 4 bases and the V segment lost 3 bases, leaving 6 bases of the junction unmatched. CDR3: CASSAVGTSGSYEQYF. CDR3 DNA sequence: TGTGCCAGCAGCGCTGTCGGGACTAGCGGGAGTTACGAGCAGTACTTC.

This chain joins TRBV28 and TRBJ2-3; D might be TRBD2 (7 bases). CDR3 size: 13 residues. From germline, CDR1 is MDHEN and CDR2 SYDVKM. Trimming stripped 11 bases from V and 0 bases from J, with 12 bases between. The CDR3 coding sequence is TGTGCCGGGGGGGCAGGGAGCACAGATACGCAGTATTTT. Protein: CAGGAGSTDTQYF.

The V call is TRBV29-1, the J call TRBJ2-7; 10 bases match TRBD2. CDR3 length equals 15 residues. V shed 6 bases, J shed 1 base, and the junction held 9 bases outside the gene matches. CDR1 is SQVTM, CDR2 ANQGSEA, per germline. In DNA form, the CDR3 reads TGCAGCGTGACAGGGGCTAGCGGGAGTTCCTACGAGCAGTACTTC. Translated: CSVTGASGSSYEQYF.

About this clone: At one end the junction does not follow the germline gene, possibly because of a read error. This chain uses TRBV7-7 with TRBJ2-1, with TRBD1 matching over 7 bases. CDR1 and CDR2 from the germline V gene are SSHAT and FNYEAQ (reference sequence). CDR3 size: 13 residues. The CDR3 nucleotides are TGTGCTAGCAGCTTTACAGGGGACGGTGAGCAGTTCTTC. It is translated as CASSFTGDGEQFF.

The chain joins TRBV6-5 to TRBJ1-1; D uncertain. Trimming cost V 5 bases and J 1 base, with 11 bases left between them. CDR1 is MNHEY, CDR2 SVGAGI, per germline. The CDR3 totals 14 residues. The CDR3 protein is CASSPARANTEAFF. Written as DNA, the CDR3 is TGTGCCAGCAGTCCCGCCCGGGCGAACACTGAAGCTTTCTTT.

This chain joins TRBV7-2 and TRBJ2-3; 7 bases are shared with TRBD2. From germline, CDR1 is SGHTA and CDR2 FQGNSA. With 4 bases clipped from V and 2 bases from J, the junction kept 3 bases outside the gene matches. This CDR3 is 14 amino acids long. As DNA, the CDR3 is TGTGCCAGCAGCTCTGGACTAGTCACAGATACGCAGTATTTT. Encoded protein: CASSSGLVTDTQYF.